The 23 T cell receptor beta chains in this list originate from one sample, sequenced in a study of STAT5B mutations in CD4+ large granular lymphocyte leukemia. Profiled with immunoSEQ multiplex PCR; TCRdb holds only in-frame clones, not every one. Of about 23,000 clones listed, roughly 83% are singletons. What was sequenced was CD4+ T cells from blood buffy coats. These receptor sequences come from a human donor in good health.

This clone was seen only once. The chain carries TRBV6-1 and TRBJ1-5; a possible D gene is TRBD1 (6 bases). CDR1 is MNHNS and CDR2 is SASEGT in the germline V gene. Trimming stripped 3 bases from V and 5 bases from J, with 8 bases between. This CDR3 is built from 13 residues. CDR3 sequence: CASSDRGDQPQHF. CDR3 DNA sequence: TGTGCCAGCAGTGATAGGGGGGATCAGCCCCAGCATTTT.

J is TRBJ2-7 and V is TRBV18; D gene uncertain. Germline-derived CDR1 and CDR2 are KGHSH and LQKENI. V lost 3 bases and J lost 0, with 9 bases in between. The CDR3 runs to 14 residues. This CDR3 reads CASSPATNSYEQYF. CDR3 nucleotide sequence: TGTGCCAGCTCACCTGCGACAAACTCCTACGAGCAGTACTTC.

This sequence joins TRBV11-3 and TRBJ2-7; TRBD1 aligns across 10 bases. The CDR3 contains 16 residues. Germline loops: CDR1 SGHNT, CDR2 YENEEA. Germline trimming cut 0 bases from V and 3 bases from J; bases unmatched to any gene: 5. CDR3 sequence (DNA): TGTGCCAGCAGCTTAGAAGGCGGGACAGGGGTCTACGAGCAGTACTTC. It is translated as CASSLEGGTGVYEQYF.

The V gene is TRBV15, the J gene TRBJ2-3; D might be TRBD1 (6 bases). The CDR3 is made up of 18 amino acids. The ends were cut back, 0 bases at V and 3 bases at J, with 19 bases in the middle. Germline lookup yields CDR1 LNHNV and CDR2 YYDKDF (reference sequence). The CDR3 DNA follows: TGTGCCACCAGCAGAGATGTGGGGGCCAACCCCACGACAGATACGCAGTATTTT. Amino acids: CATSRDVGANPTTDTQYF.

The chain joins TRBV15 to TRBJ1-1; no reliable D call. This CDR3 comprises 13 residues. Germline V lookup: CDR1 LNHNV, CDR2 YYDKDF (reference sequence). V dropped 1 base and J dropped 4 bases, with 7 bases sitting between them. The DNA for the CDR3 is TGTGCCACCAGCAGAGTTTTGGGCACTGAAGCTTTCTTT. The encoded protein is CATSRVLGTEAFF.

The V gene is TRBV11-3, the J gene TRBJ2-3; 8 nucleotides line up with TRBD1. The CDR3 runs to 15 residues. V lost 5 bases, J lost 2 bases, and 6 bases stayed unmatched. Germline loops: CDR1 SGHNT, CDR2 YENEEA. CDR3 sequence (DNA): TGTGCCAGCAGCCCGGGACAGGTGGTCACAGATACGCAGTATTTT. It codes for CASSPGQVVTDTQYF.

The genes are TRBV2 and TRBJ2-1, with D tentatively TRBD1 (5 bases). The CDR3 spans 13 residues. The V end was cut by 5 bases, the J end by 4 bases, with 9 bases between. The germline CDR1 and CDR2 sequences are SNHLY and FYNNEI. The CDR3 spells CASSRDRYNEQFF. The CDR3 DNA reads as TGTGCCAGCAGTAGAGACAGATACAATGAGCAGTTCTTC.

The rearrangement uses TRBV6-6 and TRBJ2-1; D remains unclear. This CDR3 contains 11 residues. V lost 3 bases and J lost 8, with 5 bases in between. Germline CDR1 and CDR2: MNHNY and SVGAGI (reference sequence). Here the CDR3 DNA reads TGTGCCAGCAGTTATACTGATGAGCAGTTCTTC. As protein: CASSYTDEQFF.

The chain carries TRBV11-3 and TRBJ1-4, with D unresolved. The CDR3 runs to 18 residues. Germline loops: CDR1 SGHNT, CDR2 YENEEA. Between the trimmed V and J ends, which lost 0 bases and 0 bases, there was a span of 14 bases. CDR3 sequence: CASSLDRYRNSTNEKLFF. The CDR3 nucleotides read TGTGCCAGCAGCTTAGATCGATACAGAAACTCAACTAATGAAAAACTGTTTTTT.

The V and J genes are TRBV7-2 and TRBJ2-1; 9 bases map to TRBD2. Losses at the gene ends were 3 bases for V and 6 bases for J; bases not matched to a gene: 6. The germline V gene has CDR1 SGHTA and CDR2 FQGNSA. The CDR3 loop spans 15 amino acids. The CDR3 here is CASSLALAGVNEQFF. The CDR3 DNA follows: TGTGCCAGCAGCTTGGCACTAGCGGGCGTCAATGAGCAGTTCTTC.

The chain employs TRBV13 and TRBJ2-4; tentatively, D is TRBD1 (6 bases). The CDR3 length is 18 residues. The germline V gene has CDR1 PRHDT and CDR2 FYEKMQ (reference sequence). The V end was cut by 5 bases, the J end by 0 bases, with 20 bases between. CDR3 amino acids: CASSHSQGTLLAKNIQYF. The CDR3 nucleotides are TGTGCCAGCAGCCACTCACAGGGTACCCTCCTAGCCAAAAACATTCAGTACTTC.

This chain links TRBV6-5 with TRBJ2-5; TRBD2 matches 11 bases. The CDR3 contains 14 residues. V trimming: 6 bases; J trimming: 5 bases; junction bases outside the gene matches: 5. The germline V gene has CDR1 MNHEY and CDR2 SVGAGI. The CDR3 coding sequence is TGTGCCAGCAGACTAGCGGGAGTTGGGGAGACCCAGTACTTC. This sequence encodes CASRLAGVGETQYF.

This chain uses TRBV6-5 with TRBJ2-3, with a tentative D call TRBD2 (6 bases). The germline V gene encodes CDR1 MNHEY and CDR2 SVGAGI. The CDR3 covers 15 residues. Trimming stripped 2 bases from V and 2 bases from J, with 11 bases between. This CDR3 reads CASSYQAGYTDTQYF. The CDR3 DNA is TGTGCCAGCAGTTACCAAGCGGGCTACACAGATACGCAGTATTTT.

The rearrangement joins TRBV6-5 to TRBJ2-3, with D possibly being TRBD1 or TRBD2 (5 bases each). The CDR3 has 15 amino acids. The germline V gene encodes CDR1 MNHEY and CDR2 SVGAGI. Deletions cut 6 bases from V and 2 bases from J, with 15 bases between. The CDR3 DNA follows: TGTGCCAGCAGCCTGGCCGGGACCCACACAGATACGCAGTATTTT. It specifies CASSLAGTHTDTQYF.

V and J are TRBV7-7 and TRBJ2-5; D not resolved. The CDR3 contains 13 residues. The V end lost 11 bases, the J end lost 2 bases, and 15 bases lay between the germline ends. Germline lookup yields CDR1 SSHAT and CDR2 FNYEAQ (reference sequence). The CDR3 coding sequence is TGTGCCTCCTCAGGCGGCGTACAAGAGACCCAGTACTTC. Amino acid sequence: CASSGGVQETQYF.

The V gene is TRBV11-3, the J gene TRBJ2-1; D possibly uses TRBD1 or TRBD2 (6 bases each). V was pared by 1 base and J by 6 bases, with 16 bases between. The CDR3 length is 16 residues. Per the germline V gene, CDR1 is SGHNT and CDR2 is YENEEA. DNA for the CDR3: TGTGCCAGCAGCTTAGGAGGGGGGATTGAGACCAATGAGCAGTTCTTC. Protein product: CASSLGGGIETNEQFF. The full variable domain, in which reference TRBV11-3 and TRBJ2-1 provide the parts outside the CDR3, is EAGVVQSPRYKIIEKKQPVAFWCNPISGHNTLYWYLQNLGQGPELLIRYENEEAVDDSQLPKDRFSAERLKGVDSTLKIQPAELGDSAVYLCASSLGGGIETNEQFFGPGTRLTVL.

The V and J genes are TRBV10-3 and TRBJ2-5; TRBD2 agrees at 10 bases. The trim removed 4 bases at V and 1 base at J, leaving 0 bases unmatched. The germline CDR1 and CDR2 sequences are ENHRY and SYGVKD. The CDR3 sequence is 14 residues long. The DNA of the CDR3 is TGTGCCATCAGTGGGACTAGCGGCCAAGAGACCCAGTACTTC. This translates into CAISGTSGQETQYF.

This clone was counted a single time. This chain links TRBV30 with TRBJ2-3; no firm D call. Per the germline V gene, CDR1 is GTSNPN and CDR2 is SVGIG (reference sequence). The CDR3 contains 12 residues. The germline V and J ends were trimmed by 5 bases and 0 bases, with 6 bases remaining between them. The CDR3 region is CAWGTSTDTQYF. In nucleotides, the CDR3 is TGTGCCTGGGGCACTAGCACAGATACGCAGTATTTT. Complete variable domain (other parts from reference TRBV30 and TRBJ2-3): SQTIHQWPATLVQPVGSPLSLECTVEGTSNPNLYWYRQAAGRGLQLLFYSVGIGQISSEVPQNLSASRPQDRQFILSSKKLLLSDSGFYLCAWGTSTDTQYFGPGTRLTVL.

The V and J genes are TRBV10-3 and TRBJ2-1; D remains ambiguous. Germline-derived CDR1 and CDR2 are ENHRY and SYGVKD. Trimming removed 2 bases from V and 7 bases from J, with 15 bases in between. CDR3 length equals 15 residues. CDR3 loop: CAISEGSLNGNEQFF. CDR3 nucleotide sequence: TGTGCCATCAGTGAGGGTTCTCTAAATGGTAATGAGCAGTTCTTC.

Turning to this clone: In the same sample, other DNA sequences code for this CDR3. The rearrangement joins TRBV6-5 to TRBJ1-2; no definite D call. The CDR3 is 15 residues long. The V and J ends lost 0 bases and 2 bases respectively, with 10 bases between them. From germline, CDR1 is MNHEY and CDR2 SVGAGI. Here the CDR3 DNA reads TGTGCCAGCAGTTACTCGATGGGCCAGAACTATGGCTACACCTTC. Translating gives CASSYSMGQNYGYTF.

This clone was observed a single time. This sequence joins TRBV30 and TRBJ1-2; TRBD1 aligns across 8 bases. The CDR3 sequence is 15 residues long. V dropped 1 base and J dropped 5; count of bases not matched to a gene: 9. Germline V gives CDR1 GTSNPN, CDR2 SVGIG (reference sequence). This chain's CDR3 is CAWSEPGGINYGYTF. In DNA, the CDR3 is TGTGCCTGGAGTGAACCAGGGGGCATTAATTATGGCTACACCTTC.

The rearrangement links TRBV6-5 to TRBJ2-7, with 9 bases lining up with TRBD1. This CDR3 spans 14 amino acids. V lost 8 bases, J lost 5 bases, and 10 bases stayed unmatched. CDR1 is MNHEY and CDR2 is SVGAGI in the germline V gene. For the CDR3, the DNA is TGTGCCAGCTCCCGTAGGACAGGGGTAAACGAGCAGTACTTC. Translation gives CASSRRTGVNEQYF.

The CDR3 sequence is CASSVDRSSYEQYF. The CDR3 DNA reads as TGTGCCAGCAGTGTGGACAGGTCCTCCTACGAGCAGTACTTC. This rearrangement joins TRBV6-1 to TRBJ2-7; TRBD1 matches 7 bases. The CDR3 sequence is 14 residues long. Per germline, CDR1 MNHNS and CDR2 SASEGT. The ends lost 4 bases at V and 0 bases at J; junction bases unmatched: 3.